The 12 T cell receptor beta chains below come from one sample, sequenced in a study of blood T cell repertoires in COVID-19. Data came from immunoSEQ multiplex PCR; TCRdb stores just in-frame clones and leaves some out. The sample has about 210,000 clones, around four fifths seen once. Sample: peripheral blood. The source is a woman between 45 and 60 years old with acute or convalescent COVID-19.

This clone was detected once. CDR3 nucleotides: TGTGCCAGTAGTATCCAAGCCCTAACCTACGAGCAGTACTTC. Its translation: CASSIQALTYEQYF. This rearrangement joins TRBV19 to TRBJ2-7, with D uncertain. In germline, CDR1 is LNHDA, CDR2 SQIVND (reference sequence). V was trimmed by 3 bases and J by 2 bases, leaving 11 bases between them. This CDR3 comprises 14 residues.

The V and J genes are TRBV11-2 and TRBJ2-5, with 7 bases fitting TRBD2. J was trimmed by 7 bases and V by 2 bases; bases with no gene match: 13. CDR3 length equals 16 residues. Looked up from germline, CDR1 is SGHAT and CDR2 is FQNNGV. CDR3 amino acids: CASSLIWEGPTGTQYF. The CDR3 DNA reads as TGTGCCAGCAGCTTAATATGGGAGGGCCCCACGGGGACCCAGTACTTC.

The rearrangement joins TRBV10-3 to TRBJ2-7; 7 nucleotides line up with TRBD1. Trimming removed 7 bases from V and 3 bases from J; junction bases left unmatched: 9. The germline gives CDR1 ENHRY, CDR2 SYGVKD. The CDR3 has 14 amino acids. The CDR3 reads CAINRGTESYEQYF. CDR3 in DNA: TGTGCCATCAACCGTGGGACAGAAAGCTACGAGCAGTACTTC.

V and J are TRBV28 and TRBJ2-7, with 8 bases matching TRBD1. V lost 6 bases, J lost 5 bases, and 12 bases stayed unmatched. The CDR3 is 15 amino acids. Per the germline V gene, CDR1 is MDHEN and CDR2 is SYDVKM. The CDR3, as DNA: TGTGCCAGCAGCTCTCCCCGGACAGGGTCCCACGAGCAGTACTTC. Its protein product is CASSSPRTGSHEQYF.

This rearrangement joins TRBV5-5 to TRBJ2-7, with D hard to call. Germline V gives CDR1 SGHKS, CDR2 YYEKEE (reference sequence). The germline V and J ends were trimmed by 0 bases and 3 bases, with 16 bases remaining between them. The CDR3 is 16 amino acids. CDR3: CASSLGHSTMGYEQYF. The DNA for the CDR3 is TGTGCCAGCAGCTTGGGACACTCAACGATGGGCTACGAGCAGTACTTC.

The chain employs TRBV2 and TRBJ2-7; 7 bases fit TRBD1. With V trimmed by 6 bases and J by 0 bases, 5 bases remained unmatched. The germline V gene encodes CDR1 SNHLY and CDR2 FYNNEI. The CDR3 is 14 residues long. CDR3 in amino acids: CASRLGQPSYEQYF. The CDR3 bases are TGTGCCAGCAGGCTGGGACAGCCCTCCTACGAGCAGTACTTC. Using reference TRBV2 and TRBJ2-7 for the parts outside the CDR3, the full variable domain is EPEVTQTPSHQVTQMGQEVILRCVPISNHLYFYWYRQILGQKVEFLVSFYNNEISEKSEIFDDQFSVERPDGSNFTLKIRSTKLEDSAMYFCASRLGQPSYEQYFGPGTRLTVT.

The CDR3 loop is CASSAIRDITLYTGELFF. As DNA, the CDR3 is TGCGCCAGCAGTGCTATCCGGGACATCACCCTCTACACCGGGGAGCTGTTTTTT. The chain recombines TRBV10-1 with TRBJ2-2, with a weak D call TRBD1 (6 bases). V lost 4 bases to trimming and J lost 3 bases, with 21 bases between them. CDR1 is WNHNN and CDR2 is SYGVQD in the germline V gene (reference sequence). The CDR3 contains 18 residues.

The chain couples TRBV24-1 to TRBJ2-4; 10 bases are shared with TRBD1. Germline CDR1 and CDR2: KGHDR and SFDVKD. V lost 10 bases and J lost 8; bases outside the gene matches: 7. The CDR3 runs to 13 residues. In DNA, the CDR3 is TGTGCCACGACCGGGACAGGGGACGACATTCAGTACTTC. Translating gives CATTGTGDDIQYF.

V gene TRBV10-3 combines with J gene TRBJ1-2; 11 bases agree with TRBD1. CDR1 is ENHRY and CDR2 is SYGVKD in the germline V gene. Trimming cost V 3 bases and J 3 bases; bases outside gene matches: 3. The CDR3 is made up of 15 amino acids. DNA of the CDR3: TGTGCCATCAGTGATGGGGGACAGGGGGACTATGGCTACACCTTC. Translating gives CAISDGGQGDYGYTF.

The chain uses TRBV11-2 and TRBJ2-7; TRBD1 aligns across 8 bases. CDR3 size: 14 residues. The germline gives CDR1 SGHAT, CDR2 FQNNGV. V gave up 7 bases and J gave up 1 base; unmatched junction bases: 6. The CDR3 DNA reads TGTGCCAGCACCGTCGGACAGGGATCCTACGAGCAGTACTTC. Protein product: CASTVGQGSYEQYF.

The chain combines TRBV19 with TRBJ2-6; D gene unclear. The germline V and J ends were trimmed by 5 bases and 1 base, with 6 bases remaining between them. The CDR3 is made up of 14 amino acids. Germline CDR1 reads LNHDA; CDR2 reads SQIVND (reference sequence). The CDR3 nucleotides read TGTGCCAGTAGTTCCGTGTCTGGGGCCAACGTCCTGACTTTC. This gives the protein CASSSVSGANVLTF.

The rearrangement uses TRBV15 and TRBJ1-5, with 7 bases fitting TRBD1. V shed 5 bases, J shed 1 base, and the junction held 8 bases outside the gene matches. The CDR3 has 16 amino acids. Germline V gene lookup returns CDR1 LNHNV and CDR2 YYDKDF (reference sequence). This CDR3 reads CATSGILQGSNQPQHF. The CDR3 DNA follows: TGTGCCACCAGCGGAATCCTACAGGGGAGCAATCAGCCCCAGCATTTT.